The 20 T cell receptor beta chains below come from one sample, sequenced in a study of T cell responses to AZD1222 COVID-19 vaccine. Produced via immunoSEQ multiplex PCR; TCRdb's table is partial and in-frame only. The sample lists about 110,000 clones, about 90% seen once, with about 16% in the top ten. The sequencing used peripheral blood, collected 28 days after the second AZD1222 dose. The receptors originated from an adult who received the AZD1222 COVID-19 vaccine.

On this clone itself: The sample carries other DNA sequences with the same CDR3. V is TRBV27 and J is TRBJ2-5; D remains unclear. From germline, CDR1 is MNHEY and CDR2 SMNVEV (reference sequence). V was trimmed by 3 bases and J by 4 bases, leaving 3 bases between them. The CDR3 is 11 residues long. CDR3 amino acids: CASSLSETQYF. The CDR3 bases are TGTGCCAGCAGTTTGTCAGAGACCCAGTACTTC.

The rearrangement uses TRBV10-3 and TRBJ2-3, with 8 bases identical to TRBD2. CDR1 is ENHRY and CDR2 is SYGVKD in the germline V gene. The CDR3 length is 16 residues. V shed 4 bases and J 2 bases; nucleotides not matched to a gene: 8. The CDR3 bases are TGTGCCATCAGTGGGGCGGCGGGAGGCTTCACAGATACGCAGTATTTT. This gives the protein CAISGAAGGFTDTQYF.

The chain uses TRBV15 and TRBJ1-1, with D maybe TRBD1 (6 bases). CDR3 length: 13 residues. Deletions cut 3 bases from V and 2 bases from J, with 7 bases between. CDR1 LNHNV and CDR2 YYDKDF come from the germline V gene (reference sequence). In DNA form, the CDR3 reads TGTGCCACCAGCAGGGACAGTAACACTGAAGCTTTCTTT. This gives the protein CATSRDSNTEAFF.

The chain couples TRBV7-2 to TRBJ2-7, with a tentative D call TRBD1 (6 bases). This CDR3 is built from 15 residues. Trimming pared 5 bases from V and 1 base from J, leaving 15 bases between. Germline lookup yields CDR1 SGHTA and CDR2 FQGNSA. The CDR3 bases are TGTGCCAGCAGCCCCGTGGGACACATATCCTACGAGCAGTACTTC. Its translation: CASSPVGHISYEQYF.

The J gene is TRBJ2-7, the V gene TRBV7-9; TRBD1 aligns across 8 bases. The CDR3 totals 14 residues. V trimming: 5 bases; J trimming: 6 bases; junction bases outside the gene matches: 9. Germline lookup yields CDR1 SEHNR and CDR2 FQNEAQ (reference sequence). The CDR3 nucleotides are TGTGCCAGCAGCCGGACAGGGTTTACCACCGAGCAGTACTTC. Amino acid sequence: CASSRTGFTTEQYF.

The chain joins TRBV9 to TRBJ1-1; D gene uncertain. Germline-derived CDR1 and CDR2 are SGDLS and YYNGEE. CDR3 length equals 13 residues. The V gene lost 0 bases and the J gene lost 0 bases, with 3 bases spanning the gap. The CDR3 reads CASSVDVNTEAFF. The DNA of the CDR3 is TGTGCCAGCAGCGTAGATGTGAACACTGAAGCTTTCTTT. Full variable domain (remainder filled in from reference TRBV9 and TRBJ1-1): DSGVTQTPKHLITATGQRVTLRCSPRSGDLSVYWYQQSLDQGLQFLIQYYNGEERAKGNILERFSAQQFPDLHSELNLSSLELGDSALYFCASSVDVNTEAFFGQGTRLTVV.

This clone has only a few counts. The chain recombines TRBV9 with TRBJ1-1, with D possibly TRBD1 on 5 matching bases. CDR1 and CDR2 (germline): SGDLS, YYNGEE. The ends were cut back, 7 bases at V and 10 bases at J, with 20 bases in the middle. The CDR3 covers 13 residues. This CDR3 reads CASGDGASRGAFF. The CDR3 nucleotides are TGTGCCAGCGGGGACGGGGCCTCGAGGGGAGCTTTCTTT. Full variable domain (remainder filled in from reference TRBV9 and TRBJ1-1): DSGVTQTPKHLITATGQRVTLRCSPRSGDLSVYWYQQSLDQGLQFLIQYYNGEERAKGNILERFSAQQFPDLHSELNLSSLELGDSALYFCASGDGASRGAFFGQGTRLTVV.

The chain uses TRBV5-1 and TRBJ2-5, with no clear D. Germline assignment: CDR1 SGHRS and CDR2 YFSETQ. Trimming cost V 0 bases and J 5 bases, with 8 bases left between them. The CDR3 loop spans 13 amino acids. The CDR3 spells CASSLDLVETQYF. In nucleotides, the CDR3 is TGCGCCAGCAGCTTGGATCTAGTGGAGACCCAGTACTTC. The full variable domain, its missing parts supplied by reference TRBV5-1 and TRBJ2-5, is KAGVTQTPRYLIKTRGQQVTLSCSPISGHRSVSWYQQTPGQGLQFLFEYFSETQRNKGNFPGRFSGRQFSNSRSEMNVSTLELGDSALYLCASSLDLVETQYFGPGTRLLVL.

CDR3 residues: CASSYSRQGNTGELFF. CDR3 DNA sequence: TGTGCCAGCAGTTACTCGAGACAGGGTAACACCGGGGAGCTGTTTTTT. This chain connects TRBV6-5 to TRBJ2-2, with 7 bases identical to TRBD1. Trimming at V came to 0 bases and at J to 2 bases, leaving 3 bases not matched to a gene. CDR1 and CDR2 (germline): MNHEY, SVGAGI. The CDR3 loop spans 16 amino acids.

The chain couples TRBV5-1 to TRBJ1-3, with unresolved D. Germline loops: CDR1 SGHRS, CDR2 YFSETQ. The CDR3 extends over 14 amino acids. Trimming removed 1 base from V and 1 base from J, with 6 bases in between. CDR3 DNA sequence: TGCGCCAGCAGCTTGCGAGGGTCTGGAAACACCATATATTTT. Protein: CASSLRGSGNTIYF.

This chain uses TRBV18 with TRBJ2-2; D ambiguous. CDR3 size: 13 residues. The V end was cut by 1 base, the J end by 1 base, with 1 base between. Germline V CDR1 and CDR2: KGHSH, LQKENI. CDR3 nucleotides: TGTGCCAGCTCACCACAGAACACCGGGGAGCTGTTTTTT. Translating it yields CASSPQNTGELFF.

The CDR3 is CASSEATGLRGYGYTF. The CDR3, as DNA: TGTGCCAGCAGTGAAGCGACAGGTTTACGGGGGTATGGCTACACCTTC. The chain joins TRBV2 to TRBJ1-2; D possibly corresponds to TRBD1 (6 bases). V lost 0 bases, J lost 5 bases, and 16 bases lay in between. CDR1 and CDR2 from the germline V gene are SNHLY and FYNNEI. There are 16 residues in the CDR3.

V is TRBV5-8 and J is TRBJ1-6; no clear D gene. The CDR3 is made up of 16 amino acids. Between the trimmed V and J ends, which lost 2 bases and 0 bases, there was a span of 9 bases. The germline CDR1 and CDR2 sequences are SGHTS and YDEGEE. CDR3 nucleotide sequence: TGTGCCAGCAGCTTCTGGGCAAGCTCCTATAATTCACCCCTCCACTTT. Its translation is CASSFWASSYNSPLHF.

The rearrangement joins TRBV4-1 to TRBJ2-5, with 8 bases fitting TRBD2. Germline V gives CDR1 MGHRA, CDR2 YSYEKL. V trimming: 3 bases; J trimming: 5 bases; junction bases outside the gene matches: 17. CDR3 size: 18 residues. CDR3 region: CASSQAARGARLTETQYF. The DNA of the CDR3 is TGCGCCAGCAGCCAGGCAGCGCGGGGGGCCCGGCTTACGGAGACCCAGTACTTC.

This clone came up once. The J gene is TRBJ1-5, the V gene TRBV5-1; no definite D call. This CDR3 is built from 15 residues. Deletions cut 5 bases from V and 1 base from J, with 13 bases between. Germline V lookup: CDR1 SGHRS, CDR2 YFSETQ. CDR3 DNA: TGCGCCAGCAGTCTATGGGGTGTCAGCAATCAGCCCCAGCATTTT. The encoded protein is CASSLWGVSNQPQHF. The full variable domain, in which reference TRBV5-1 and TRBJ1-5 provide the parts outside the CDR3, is KAGVTQTPRYLIKTRGQQVTLSCSPISGHRSVSWYQQTPGQGLQFLFEYFSETQRNKGNFPGRFSGRQFSNSRSEMNVSTLELGDSALYLCASSLWGVSNQPQHFGDGTRLSIL.

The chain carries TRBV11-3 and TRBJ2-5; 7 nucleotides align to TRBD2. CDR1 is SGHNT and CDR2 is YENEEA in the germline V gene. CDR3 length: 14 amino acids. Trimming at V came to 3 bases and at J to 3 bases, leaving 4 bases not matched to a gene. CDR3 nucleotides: TGTGCCAGCAGCTTCGGGACTACCGAAGAGACCCAGTACTTC. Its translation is CASSFGTTEETQYF.

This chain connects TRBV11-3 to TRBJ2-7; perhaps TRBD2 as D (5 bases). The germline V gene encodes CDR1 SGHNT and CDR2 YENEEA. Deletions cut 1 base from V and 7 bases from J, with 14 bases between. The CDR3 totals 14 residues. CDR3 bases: TGTGCCAGCAGCTTAGGGAATGAGGGTCTGGAGCAGTACTTC. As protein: CASSLGNEGLEQYF.

This CDR3 is CASSQEGTSYNEQFF. The DNA of the CDR3 is TGTGCCAGCAGCCAAGAGGGGACTAGCTACAATGAGCAGTTCTTC. V gene TRBV3-1 (or the pseudogene TRBV3-2) combines with J gene TRBJ2-1, with 8 bases aligning to TRBD2. Losses at the gene ends were 0 bases for V and 3 bases for J; bases not matched to a gene: 1. The CDR3 runs to 15 residues. The germline V gene encodes CDR1 LGHDT and CDR2 YNNKEL (reference sequence).

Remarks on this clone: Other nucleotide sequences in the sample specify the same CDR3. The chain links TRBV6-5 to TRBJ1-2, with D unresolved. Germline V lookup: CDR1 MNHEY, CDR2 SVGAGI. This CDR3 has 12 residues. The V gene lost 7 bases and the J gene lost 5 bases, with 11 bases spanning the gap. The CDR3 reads CASTVTEYGYTF. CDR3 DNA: TGTGCCAGCACTGTGACTGAATATGGCTACACCTTC.

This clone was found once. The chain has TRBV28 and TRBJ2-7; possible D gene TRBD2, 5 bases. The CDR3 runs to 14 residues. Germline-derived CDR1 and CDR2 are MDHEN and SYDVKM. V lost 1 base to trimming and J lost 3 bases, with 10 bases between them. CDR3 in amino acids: CASSLSNSGYEQYF. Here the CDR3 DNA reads TGTGCCAGCAGTTTATCCAACAGCGGCTACGAGCAGTACTTC.